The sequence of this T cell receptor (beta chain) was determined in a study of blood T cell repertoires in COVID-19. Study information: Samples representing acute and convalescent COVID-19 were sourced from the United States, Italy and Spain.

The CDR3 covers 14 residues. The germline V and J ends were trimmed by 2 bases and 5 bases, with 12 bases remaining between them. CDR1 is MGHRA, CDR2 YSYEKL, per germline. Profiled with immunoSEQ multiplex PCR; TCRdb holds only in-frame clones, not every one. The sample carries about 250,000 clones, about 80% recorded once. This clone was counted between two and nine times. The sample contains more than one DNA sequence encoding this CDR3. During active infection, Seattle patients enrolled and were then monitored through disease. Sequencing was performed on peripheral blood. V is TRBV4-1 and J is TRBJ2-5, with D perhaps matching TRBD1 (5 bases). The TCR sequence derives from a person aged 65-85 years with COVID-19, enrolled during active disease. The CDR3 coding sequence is TGCGCCAGCAGCCAAAAAGGGGTTTCCGAGACCCAGTACTTC. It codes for CASSQKGVSETQYF.